The rows below give T cell receptor beta chains drawn from one sample of a study of blood T cell repertoires in COVID-19. TCRdb's table, derived via immunoSEQ multiplex PCR, lists solely in-frame clones and lacks some. The sample gives 250,000 to 300,000 clones, 65% to 85% of which show up once; 5.7% is in the top ten. The source material was peripheral blood. These receptors all stem from a man aged 80 or over with acute or convalescent COVID-19. Each CDR3 is given with its conserved first and last residue. Fields, in order: CDR3 protein, CDR3 DNA, V gene, D gene, clone size, J gene. The D gene is left open where the match is weak. Clone size, where shown, is once, few, many, or a class for clones that have expanded.

CDR3aa: CAWSSVYNEQFF
CDR3nt: TGTGCCTGGAGTTCGGTATACAATGAGCAGTTCTTC
v_gene: TRBV30
d_gene: -
abundance: -
j_gene: TRBJ2-1

CDR3aa: CASSLVGGTFQPQHF
CDR3nt: TGCGCCAGCAGCTTGGTAGGAGGGACGTTTCAGCCCCAGCATTTT
v_gene: TRBV5-1
d_gene: -
abundance: -
j_gene: TRBJ1-5

CDR3aa: CASSILLGGTEAFF
CDR3nt: TGTGCCAGTAGTATCCTCCTGGGGGGCACTGAAGCTTTCTTT
v_gene: TRBV19
d_gene: -
abundance: -
j_gene: TRBJ1-1

CDR3aa: CASSLRVSGSGGELFF
CDR3nt: TGTGCCAGCAGCTTAAGGGTTAGCGGGAGTGGCGGGGAGCTGTTTTTT
v_gene: TRBV7-3
d_gene: TRBD2
abundance: -
j_gene: TRBJ2-2

CDR3aa: CASIPGQPNSYEQYF
CDR3nt: TGTGCCAGCATACCGGGACAGCCCAACTCCTACGAGCAGTACTTC
v_gene: TRBV28
d_gene: TRBD1
abundance: -
j_gene: TRBJ2-7

CDR3aa: CASTDSAEQYF
CDR3nt: TGCGCCAGCACCGACAGTGCCGAGCAGTACTTC
v_gene: TRBV5-1
d_gene: -
abundance: -
j_gene: TRBJ2-7

CDR3aa: CASRRQGYYEQYF
CDR3nt: TGTGCCAGCAGGCGACAGGGCTACTACGAGCAGTACTTC
v_gene: TRBV2
d_gene: TRBD1
abundance: -
j_gene: TRBJ2-7

CDR3aa: CSGDRGVGTEAFF
CDR3nt: TGCAGCGGAGACAGGGGAGTCGGCACTGAAGCTTTCTTT
v_gene: TRBV29-1
d_gene: TRBD1
abundance: -
j_gene: TRBJ1-1

CDR3aa: CASSFRDRGEQYF
CDR3nt: TGCGCCAGCAGCTTCCGGGACAGGGGAGAGCAGTACTTC
v_gene: TRBV5-1
d_gene: TRBD1
abundance: -
j_gene: TRBJ2-7

CDR3aa: CASSFLRSGSSSDTQYF
CDR3nt: TGTGCCAGCAGTTTCCTACGGTCCGGGAGTAGCTCAGATACGCAGTATTTT
v_gene: TRBV27
d_gene: -
abundance: -
j_gene: TRBJ2-3

CDR3aa: CASSPRPSGQGSGYTF
CDR3nt: TGTGCCAGCAGCCCGCGACCCTCAGGACAGGGCTCAGGCTACACCTTC
v_gene: TRBV9
d_gene: TRBD1
abundance: -
j_gene: TRBJ1-2

CDR3aa: CASSLGQPYEQYF
CDR3nt: TGTGCCAGCAGCTTAGGACAGCCCTACGAGCAGTACTTC
v_gene: TRBV7-2
d_gene: -
abundance: -
j_gene: TRBJ2-7

CDR3aa: CASSPGGTSGETQYF
CDR3nt: TGTGCCAGCAGCCCCGGTGGGACTAGCGGGGAGACCCAGTACTTC
v_gene: TRBV3-1/TRBV3-2
d_gene: TRBD2
abundance: few
j_gene: TRBJ2-5

CDR3aa: CASSADSREKLFF
CDR3nt: TGCGCCAGCAGCGCTGACAGCCGTGAAAAACTGTTTTTT
v_gene: TRBV5-1
d_gene: -
abundance: -
j_gene: TRBJ1-4

CDR3aa: CASSLEQGAYEQYF
CDR3nt: TGCGCCAGCAGCTTGGAGCAGGGGGCCTACGAGCAGTACTTC
v_gene: TRBV5-1
d_gene: TRBD1
abundance: -
j_gene: TRBJ2-7

CDR3aa: CATSDSSAGLADTQYF
CDR3nt: TGTGCCACCAGTGATTCTTCAGCGGGGCTGGCAGATACGCAGTATTTT
v_gene: TRBV24-1
d_gene: TRBD2
abundance: -
j_gene: TRBJ2-3

CDR3aa: CASSEPGTGGAFF
CDR3nt: TGTGCCAGCAGTGAACCCGGGACAGGGGGAGCTTTCTTT
v_gene: TRBV6-1
d_gene: TRBD1
abundance: -
j_gene: TRBJ1-1

CDR3aa: CASSPRDSTYEQYF
CDR3nt: TGTGCCAGCAGCCCCCGGGACAGTACCTACGAGCAGTACTTC
v_gene: TRBV7-9
d_gene: TRBD1
abundance: -
j_gene: TRBJ2-7

CDR3aa: CATSSWTSGRETQYF
CDR3nt: TGTGCCACCAGCAGTTGGACTAGCGGGAGAGAGACCCAGTACTTC
v_gene: TRBV15
d_gene: TRBD2
abundance: -
j_gene: TRBJ2-5

CDR3aa: CASSHGRRGLYGYTF
CDR3nt: TGTGCCAGCAGCCATGGGAGACGGGGACTCTATGGCTACACCTTC
v_gene: TRBV3-1/TRBV3-2
d_gene: -
abundance: few
j_gene: TRBJ1-2

CDR3aa: CASSSRTGTGELFF
CDR3nt: TGTGCCAGCAGCTCACGGACAGGCACCGGGGAGCTGTTTTTT
v_gene: TRBV7-8
d_gene: TRBD1
abundance: -
j_gene: TRBJ2-2

CDR3aa: CASSLGSLNEQFF
CDR3nt: TGTGCCAGCAGCTTAGGGAGTTTAAATGAGCAGTTCTTC
v_gene: TRBV7-8
d_gene: -
abundance: few
j_gene: TRBJ2-1

CDR3aa: CASSSYRQQQGEKLFF
CDR3nt: TGCGCCAGCAGCTCCTACCGACAGCAGCAAGGTGAAAAACTGTTTTTT
v_gene: TRBV5-1
d_gene: -
abundance: once
j_gene: TRBJ1-4

CDR3aa: CASSLGSSYEQYF
CDR3nt: TGTGCCAGCAGCTTGGGGAGCTCCTACGAGCAGTACTTC
v_gene: TRBV5-4
d_gene: -
abundance: medium-sized
j_gene: TRBJ2-7

CDR3aa: CASTAPLSGIVKNIQYF
CDR3nt: TGTGCCAGCACCGCTCCTCTTAGCGGGATTGTCAAAAACATTCAGTACTTC
v_gene: TRBV7-2
d_gene: TRBD2
abundance: -
j_gene: TRBJ2-4

CDR3aa: CASSLSGAGANVLTF
CDR3nt: TGCGCCAGCAGCTTGAGTGGGGCAGGGGCCAACGTCCTGACTTTC
v_gene: TRBV5-1
d_gene: -
abundance: -
j_gene: TRBJ2-6

CDR3aa: CASSVDPENTEAFF
CDR3nt: TGTGCCAGCAGCGTAGATCCAGAGAACACTGAAGCTTTCTTT
v_gene: TRBV9
d_gene: -
abundance: few
j_gene: TRBJ1-1

CDR3aa: CATPGGQGFSYEQYF
CDR3nt: TGTGCCACTCCGGGGGGACAGGGATTCTCCTACGAGCAGTACTTC
v_gene: TRBV6-5
d_gene: TRBD1
abundance: -
j_gene: TRBJ2-7

CDR3aa: CASSRDRGRAFF
CDR3nt: TGTGCCAGCAGCCGGGACAGGGGACGAGCTTTCTTT
v_gene: TRBV3-1/TRBV3-2
d_gene: TRBD1
abundance: -
j_gene: TRBJ1-1

CDR3aa: CASSWGTSASTGELFF
CDR3nt: TGCGCCAGCAGCTGGGGGACTAGCGCCAGCACCGGGGAGCTGTTTTTT
v_gene: TRBV5-1
d_gene: TRBD2
abundance: few
j_gene: TRBJ2-2

CDR3aa: CASSLRTGGTDEQFF
CDR3nt: TGCGCCAGCAGCTTGAGAACAGGGGGGACGGATGAGCAGTTCTTC
v_gene: TRBV5-1
d_gene: TRBD1
abundance: few
j_gene: TRBJ2-1

CDR3aa: CATSGEYNEQFF
CDR3nt: TGTGCCACTAGTGGGGAGTACAATGAGCAGTTCTTC
v_gene: TRBV24-1
d_gene: -
abundance: -
j_gene: TRBJ2-1

CDR3aa: CALDRDSPLHF
CDR3nt: TGTGCCTTGGACAGGGATTCACCCCTCCACTTT
v_gene: TRBV30
d_gene: TRBD1
abundance: -
j_gene: TRBJ1-6

CDR3aa: CAWSVGGGRGTDTQYF
CDR3nt: TGTGCCTGGAGTGTAGGGGGGGGCCGCGGCACAGATACGCAGTATTTT
v_gene: TRBV30
d_gene: -
abundance: -
j_gene: TRBJ2-3

CDR3aa: CASSLYGRGNQETQYF
CDR3nt: TGTGCCAGCAGCCTATACGGCAGGGGCAACCAAGAGACCCAGTACTTC
v_gene: TRBV7-9
d_gene: -
abundance: -
j_gene: TRBJ2-5

CDR3aa: CASSLPTDMNTEAFF
CDR3nt: TGTGCCAGCAGCCTGCCGACAGACATGAACACTGAAGCTTTCTTT
v_gene: TRBV7-9
d_gene: -
abundance: -
j_gene: TRBJ1-1

CDR3aa: CASQVDPSNQPQHF
CDR3nt: TGTGCCAGTCAGGTCGACCCGAGCAATCAGCCCCAGCATTTT
v_gene: TRBV19
d_gene: -
abundance: -
j_gene: TRBJ1-5

CDR3aa: CASSLAMSSGNTIYF
CDR3nt: TGTGCCAGCAGTCTCGCTATGAGCTCTGGAAACACCATATATTTT
v_gene: TRBV28
d_gene: -
abundance: -
j_gene: TRBJ1-3

CDR3aa: CASRREPTVAREKLFF
CDR3nt: TGTGCCAGCAGAAGAGAGCCGACAGTGGCTCGTGAAAAACTGTTTTTT
v_gene: TRBV2
d_gene: -
abundance: -
j_gene: TRBJ1-4

CDR3aa: CASSNTGASGNTIYF
CDR3nt: TGTGCCAGCAGCAATACAGGGGCCTCTGGAAACACCATATATTTT
v_gene: TRBV28
d_gene: TRBD1
abundance: -
j_gene: TRBJ1-3

CDR3aa: CSVAHTDTQYF
CDR3nt: TGCAGCGTTGCCCACACAGATACGCAGTATTTT
v_gene: TRBV29-1
d_gene: -
abundance: once
j_gene: TRBJ2-3

CDR3aa: CASSSTLAGSTDTQYF
CDR3nt: TGTGCCAGCAGCTCCACACTAGCGGGGAGCACAGATACGCAGTATTTT
v_gene: TRBV5-4
d_gene: TRBD2
abundance: -
j_gene: TRBJ2-3

CDR3aa: CASSVGWTSGWETQYF
CDR3nt: TGTGCCAGCAGCGTAGGGTGGACTAGCGGGTGGGAGACCCAGTACTTC
v_gene: TRBV9
d_gene: TRBD2
abundance: -
j_gene: TRBJ2-5

CDR3aa: CASRRTSGSRVEQFF
CDR3nt: TGTGCCAGCAGACGGACTAGCGGGAGTCGGGTTGAGCAGTTCTTC
v_gene: TRBV28
d_gene: TRBD2
abundance: -
j_gene: TRBJ2-1

CDR3aa: CASSVAPRTSGTSDTQYF
CDR3nt: TGTGCCAGCAGCGTAGCCCCTCGAACTAGCGGAACGTCAGATACGCAGTATTTT
v_gene: TRBV9
d_gene: TRBD2
abundance: -
j_gene: TRBJ2-3

CDR3aa: CASSLADPRGEKLFF
CDR3nt: TGTGCCAGCAGCTTGGCGGACCCCAGGGGTGAAAAACTGTTTTTT
v_gene: TRBV5-5
d_gene: -
abundance: -
j_gene: TRBJ1-4

CDR3aa: CASSLGDLRGGYQETQYF
CDR3nt: TGTGCCAGCAGCTTAGGGGACCTTCGGGGGGGATACCAAGAGACCCAGTACTTC
v_gene: TRBV11-3
d_gene: TRBD2
abundance: -
j_gene: TRBJ2-5

CDR3aa: CASSPWQGLAEGDEQFF
CDR3nt: TGTGCCAGCAGCCCCTGGCAGGGACTAGCGGAGGGCGATGAGCAGTTCTTC
v_gene: TRBV2
d_gene: TRBD2
abundance: -
j_gene: TRBJ2-1

CDR3aa: CASSRQVLPDYGYTF
CDR3nt: TGTGCCAGCAGCCGCCAAGTCCTCCCAGACTATGGCTACACCTTC
v_gene: TRBV5-8
d_gene: -
abundance: -
j_gene: TRBJ1-2

CDR3aa: CASSLGRAGYGYTF
CDR3nt: TGTGCCAGCAGTTTAGGGCGGGCAGGCTATGGCTACACCTTC
v_gene: TRBV28
d_gene: -
abundance: -
j_gene: TRBJ1-2

CDR3aa: CASSYVRQAGSSNYGYTF
CDR3nt: TGTGCCAGCAGTTACGTCCGACAGGCTGGAAGCTCTAACTATGGCTACACCTTC
v_gene: TRBV6-8
d_gene: -
abundance: -
j_gene: TRBJ1-2